This T cell receptor beta chain was retrieved from a study of T-cell memory formation after mild COVID-19. As for the study in general: Clusters were largely donor specific.

V was pared by 0 bases and J by 2 bases, with 5 bases between. CDR3 length: 13 amino acids. Germline V lookup: CDR1 MGHRA, CDR2 YSYEKL. General study points: Later expanders leaned CD4+, whereas day 15 to 85 contracting clones were balanced CD4/CD8.

MiXCR, run by TCRdb on the 5' RACE reads, gives a single entry per CDR3 protein. The sample yields more than 250,000 distinct CDR3 sequences, about a sixth seen once. With respect to this clonotype: What it binds is not known.

The TCR originated in a man between 18 and 35 years old who had mild COVID-19 (a few samples of this study predate the infection). Cell type and time point are not known. The chain couples TRBV4-1 to TRBJ2-7, with no clear D. The sequencing sample was made of PBMCs or a T cell subset sorted from them (not recorded which). The CDR3 loop reads CASSQEPPYEQYF. DNA of the CDR3: TGCGCCAGCAGCCAAGAACCCCCCTACGAGCAGTACTTC.